This record looks at one T cell receptor (beta chain) sequence and its context. The data originate from a study of T cell changes during pregnancy in multiple sclerosis. Assay: immunoSEQ multiplex PCR; the TCRdb copy retains only in-frame clones and omits some. The sample yields roughly 100,000 clones, about 90% seen once. V was pared by 2 bases and J by 2 bases, with 8 bases between. This CDR3 comprises 13 residues. Germline CDR1 and CDR2: SGHKS and YYEKEE (reference sequence). Material: peripheral blood, obtained before pregnancy. The clonotype was recovered from a female donor with multiple sclerosis, enrolled in a pregnancy study. This chain joins TRBV5-5 and TRBJ2-7, with TRBD1 as a possible D gene (5 bases). CDR3 sequence (DNA): TGTGCCAGCAGCTTCACAGGAGCCTACGAGCAGTACTTC. It translates to CASSFTGAYEQYF.